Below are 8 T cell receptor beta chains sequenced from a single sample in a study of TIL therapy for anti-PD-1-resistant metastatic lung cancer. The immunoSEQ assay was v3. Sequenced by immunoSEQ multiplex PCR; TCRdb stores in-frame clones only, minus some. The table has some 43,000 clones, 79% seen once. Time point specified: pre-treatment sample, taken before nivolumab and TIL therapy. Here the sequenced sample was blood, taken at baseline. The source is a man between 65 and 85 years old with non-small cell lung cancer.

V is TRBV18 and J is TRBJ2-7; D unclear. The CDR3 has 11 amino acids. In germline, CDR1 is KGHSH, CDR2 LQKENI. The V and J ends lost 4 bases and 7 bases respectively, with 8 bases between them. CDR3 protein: CASSQGWEQYF. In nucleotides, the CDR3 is TGTGCCAGCTCACAGGGCTGGGAGCAGTACTTC.

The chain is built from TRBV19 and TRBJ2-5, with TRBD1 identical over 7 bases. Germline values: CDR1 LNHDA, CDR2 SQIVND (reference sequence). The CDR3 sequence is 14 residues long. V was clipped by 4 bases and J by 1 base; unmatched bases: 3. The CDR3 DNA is TGTGCCAGTAGTAACGACAGGGCCCAAGAGACCCAGTACTTC. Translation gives CASSNDRAQETQYF.

CDR3 amino acids: CASSLGLQETQYF. The DNA for the CDR3 is TGTGCCAGCTCACTCGGGTTACAAGAGACCCAGTACTTC. The chain couples TRBV18 to TRBJ2-5; D uncertain. CDR1 is KGHSH and CDR2 is LQKENI in the germline V gene. The CDR3 contains 13 residues. With 4 bases removed from V and 2 bases from J, the gap between germline ends came to 8 bases. Full variable domain (outside the CDR3, taken from reference TRBV18 and TRBJ2-5): NAGVMQNPRHLVRRRGQEARLRCSPMKGHSHVYWYRQLPEEGLKFMVYLQKENIIDESGMPKERFSAEFPKEGPSILRIQQVVRGDSAAYFCASSLGLQETQYFGPGTRLLVL.

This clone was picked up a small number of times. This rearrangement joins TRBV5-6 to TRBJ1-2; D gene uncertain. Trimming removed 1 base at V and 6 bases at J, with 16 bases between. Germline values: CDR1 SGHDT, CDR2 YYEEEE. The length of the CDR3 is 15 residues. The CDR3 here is CASSLLAGKIDGYTF. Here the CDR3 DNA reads TGTGCCAGCAGCTTGTTAGCAGGTAAAATAGATGGCTACACCTTC. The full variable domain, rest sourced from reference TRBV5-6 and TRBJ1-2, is DAGVTQSPTHLIKTRGQQVTLRCSPKSGHDTVSWYQQALGQGPQFIFQYYEEEERQRGNFPDRFSGHQFPNYSSELNVNALLLGDSALYLCASSLLAGKIDGYTFGSGTRLTVV.

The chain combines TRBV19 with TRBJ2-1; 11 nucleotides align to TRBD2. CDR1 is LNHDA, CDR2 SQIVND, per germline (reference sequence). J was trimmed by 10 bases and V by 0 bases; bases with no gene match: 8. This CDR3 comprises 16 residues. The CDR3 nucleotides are TGTGCCAGTAGTATAGATCTTACTAGCGGGAGACGGGAGCAGTTCTTC. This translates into CASSIDLTSGRREQFF.

CDR3 sequence reads: CASRPQDRGEKLFF. DNA of the CDR3: TGTGCCAGCAGGCCCCAGGACCGGGGTGAAAAACTGTTTTTT. The rearrangement uses TRBV2 and TRBJ1-4; D gene ambiguous. V was clipped by 6 bases and J by 7 bases, with 15 bases between them. This CDR3 spans 14 amino acids. From germline, CDR1 is SNHLY and CDR2 FYNNEI.

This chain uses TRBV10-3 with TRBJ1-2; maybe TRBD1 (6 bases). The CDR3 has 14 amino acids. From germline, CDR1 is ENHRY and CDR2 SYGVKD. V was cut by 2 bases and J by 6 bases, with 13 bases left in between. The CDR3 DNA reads TGTGCCATCAGTGAGGGGGCTGGGGGCAATGGCTACACCTTC. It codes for CAISEGAGGNGYTF.

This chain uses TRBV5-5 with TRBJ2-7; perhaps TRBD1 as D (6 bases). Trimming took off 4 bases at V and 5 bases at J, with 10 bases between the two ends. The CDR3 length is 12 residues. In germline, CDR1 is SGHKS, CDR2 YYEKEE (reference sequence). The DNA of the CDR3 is TGTGCCAGCAGCCTTAACAGGGACGAGCAGTACTTC. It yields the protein CASSLNRDEQYF.